This is a list of T cell receptor beta chains from one sample in a study of CD4 T cells in relation to SARS-CoV-2 and coronaviruses. The data were produced by immunoSEQ multiplex PCR, yet TCRdb's version contains in-frame clones alone and is incomplete. Found here are 50,000 to 65,000 clones, under 95% of them singletons; the top ten hold about 0.36%. Input material: naive CD4+ T cells from PBMCs. The receptors shown here come from an adult with COVID-19. Both conserved end residues are part of each CDR3. The D gene is left open where the match is weak. Size is stated for part of the rows, as once, few or many counts, or as a class when the clone is expanded.

>17|once|-|TRBV4-3|TRBJ2-2
CASSHDGTSKDPGELFF
TGCGCCAGCAGCCATGACGGGACATCTAAAGACCCCGGGGAGCTGTTTTTT
>15|once|-|TRBV23-1|TRBJ1-4
CASNPKETGNEKLFF
TGCGCCAGCAATCCAAAGGAAACAGGGAACGAAAAACTGTTTTTT
>14|-|-|TRBV7-2|TRBJ2-7
CASSPPRFPYEQYF
TGTGCCAGCAGCCCGCCACGGTTTCCCTACGAGCAGTACTTC
>14|-|TRBD2|TRBV2|TRBJ2-3
CASSEGTTTDTQYF
TGTGCCAGCAGTGAGGGGACTACCACAGATACGCAGTATTTT
>13|-|-|TRBV28|TRBJ1-2
CASSLWLLTGYTF
TGTGCCAGCAGTTTATGGCTTTTAACTGGCTACACCTTC
>12|-|-|TRBV30|TRBJ2-1
CAWTRRSNEQFF
TGTGCCTGGACTCGGAGATCCAATGAGCAGTTCTTC
>16|-|-|TRBV19|TRBJ2-1
CARASPPTLAYNEQFF
TGTGCCAGGGCATCCCCCCCGACACTGGCCTACAATGAGCAGTTCTTC
>11|once|-|TRBV20-1|TRBJ2-7
CSARGSYEQYF
TGCAGTGCTAGGGGGAGTTACGAGCAGTACTTC
>15|-|-|TRBV5-1|TRBJ1-4
CASSLSGTGGEKLFF
TGCGCCAGCAGCTTGTCGGGGACTGGGGGTGAAAAACTGTTTTTT
>11|-|-|TRBV28|TRBJ2-7
CASSASYEQYF
TGTGCCAGCAGTGCCTCCTACGAGCAGTACTTC
>16|-|-|TRBV27|TRBJ1-2
CASSLSGGPRIYGYTF
TGTGCCAGCAGTTTATCTGGCGGACCCCGAATCTATGGCTACACCTTC
>12|-|-|TRBV2|TRBJ2-1
CASRVGANEQFF
TGTGCCAGCAGAGTAGGCGCGAATGAGCAGTTCTTC
>16|-|TRBD1|TRBV5-1|TRBJ2-1
CASSFVTGTGYNEQFF
TGCGCCAGCAGCTTCGTCACCGGGACAGGTTACAATGAGCAGTTCTTC
>12|-|-|TRBV7-9|TRBJ2-1
CASSLILGEQFF
TGTGCCAGCAGCCTAATATTGGGTGAGCAGTTCTTC
>16|-|TRBD2|TRBV3-1/TRBV3-2|TRBJ2-1
CASSQDIQREGTSPFF
TGTGCCAGCAGCCAAGATATCCAGCGGGAGGGAACCTCCCCGTTCTTC
>17|-|TRBD2|TRBV11-2|TRBJ2-7
CASSSGLAGSQRYEQYF
TGTGCCAGCAGCTCCGGACTAGCGGGTTCCCAACGCTACGAGCAGTACTTC
>15|-|-|TRBV7-9|TRBJ2-6
CASSWTATGANVLTF
TGTGCCAGCAGCTGGACAGCTACTGGGGCCAACGTCCTGACTTTC
>14|-|-|TRBV7-8|TRBJ2-7
CASSRTGTGYEQYF
TGTGCCAGCAGCCGGACCGGGACTGGCTACGAGCAGTACTTC
>12|once|-|TRBV18|TRBJ2-7
CASSSTSYEQYF
TGTGCCAGCTCAAGTACTAGCTACGAGCAGTACTTC
>14|-|-|TRBV20-1|TRBJ2-2
CSASQRLWNGELFF
TGCAGTGCCAGTCAGCGTTTATGGAACGGGGAGCTGTTTTTT
>15|-|-|TRBV5-6|TRBJ1-3
CASSPETGLGNTIYF
TGTGCCAGCAGCCCCGAGACAGGTTTGGGAAACACCATATATTTT
>16|-|-|TRBV28|TRBJ2-1
CASKSLVPSSYNEQFF
TGTGCCAGCAAGTCCCTCGTCCCGAGCTCCTACAATGAGCAGTTCTTC
>16|-|TRBD2|TRBV7-3|TRBJ2-2
CASSLLAGFIAGELFF
TGTGCCAGCAGCTTATTAGCGGGATTCATCGCCGGGGAGCTGTTTTTT
>13|-|TRBD2|TRBV29-1|TRBJ2-1
CSVVAGGTAEQFF
TGCAGCGTCGTCGCGGGGGGAACGGCGGAGCAGTTCTTC
>16|few|TRBD1|TRBV5-1|TRBJ1-3
CASSSGTGDSGNTIYF
TGCGCCAGCAGCTCCGGGACAGGTGACTCTGGAAACACCATATATTTT
>15|-|TRBD1|TRBV18|TRBJ2-2
CASSPGTVNTGELFF
TGTGCCAGCTCACCCGGGACAGTTAACACCGGGGAGCTGTTTTTT
>16|-|-|TRBV5-6|TRBJ2-7
CASRPRGGGSSYEQYF
TGTGCCAGCAGGCCACGTGGCGGGGGCTCCTCCTACGAGCAGTACTTC
>15|-|TRBD1|TRBV30|TRBJ1-5
CAWSANRGATQPQHF
TGTGCCTGGAGTGCAAACAGGGGAGCGACTCAGCCCCAGCATTTT
>12|-|-|TRBV20-1|TRBJ2-1
CSASYSYNEQFF
TGCAGTGCTAGTTACTCCTACAATGAGCAGTTCTTC
>15|-|TRBD2|TRBV4-2|TRBJ2-7
CASSQGQWTSSWQYF
TGTGCCAGCAGCCAAGGTCAATGGACTAGTAGTTGGCAGTACTTC
>15|-|TRBD1|TRBV6-2/TRBV6-3|TRBJ2-1
CASSPGQGATNEQFF
TGTGCCAGCAGTCCGGGACAGGGGGCTACGAATGAGCAGTTCTTC
>11|-|-|TRBV18|TRBJ2-7
CASSPNYEQYF
TGTGCCAGCTCTCCTAACTACGAGCAGTACTTC
>13|-|TRBD1|TRBV19|TRBJ1-2
CASSVQGIGGYTF
TGTGCCAGTAGTGTACAGGGGATTGGCGGCTACACCTTC
>15|-|-|TRBV7-2|TRBJ2-5
CASSLGLGGQETQYF
TGTGCCAGCAGCTTAGGTCTAGGGGGGCAAGAGACCCAGTACTTC
>12|-|-|TRBV18|TRBJ1-1
CASSPGYTEAFF
TGTGCCAGCTCACCAGGGTACACTGAAGCTTTCTTT
>13|-|-|TRBV7-2|TRBJ2-1
CASSEQNYNEQFF
TGTGCCAGCAGCGAACAAAACTACAATGAGCAGTTCTTC
>16|-|-|TRBV6-5|TRBJ2-4
CASSFSAGLAKNIQYF
TGTGCCAGCAGTTTTTCAGCGGGTTTAGCCAAAAACATTCAGTACTTC
>15|-|TRBD2|TRBV5-1|TRBJ2-1
CASSLWGSGGSEQFF
TGCGCCAGCAGCTTGTGGGGTAGCGGGGGGAGTGAGCAGTTCTTC
>14|-|-|TRBV7-2|TRBJ2-5
CASSLSLQKETQYF
TGTGCCAGCAGCTTATCCTTACAGAAAGAGACCCAGTACTTC
>14|once|-|TRBV7-3|TRBJ2-5
CASRDRTAQETQYF
TGTGCCAGCAGGGATCGGACAGCACAAGAGACCCAGTACTTC
>16|-|TRBD1|TRBV19|TRBJ1-1
CASSAPTGGEETEAFF
TGTGCCAGTAGTGCCCCAACAGGGGGAGAGGAGACTGAAGCTTTCTTT
>14|-|-|TRBV27|TRBJ2-7
CASRPRKDSYEQYF
TGTGCCAGCAGGCCACGGAAGGACTCCTACGAGCAGTACTTC
>13|-|-|TRBV10-3|TRBJ2-2
CAISGQAGGELFF
TGTGCCATCAGTGGACAGGCGGGAGGGGAGCTGTTTTTT
>14|-|TRBD2|TRBV28|TRBJ2-3
CAIQRGGRPDTQYF
TGTGCCATTCAACGGGGGGGGCGTCCAGATACGCAGTATTTT
>18|-|-|TRBV4-1|TRBJ2-1
CASSQALPGQRRYNEQFF
TGCGCCAGCAGCCAAGCTCTCCCGGGACAACGGAGGTACAATGAGCAGTTCTTC
>14|-|-|TRBV19|TRBJ1-1
CASSMSRRDTEAFF
TGTGCCAGTAGTATGAGCAGGAGGGACACTGAAGCTTTCTTT
>13|-|-|TRBV6-5|TRBJ2-4
CASSRGGADIQYF
TGTGCCAGCAGTCGTGGCGGAGCGGACATTCAGTACTTC
>18|-|-|TRBV4-1|TRBJ2-7
CASSHRIRTVTLTVEQYF
TGCGCCAGCAGCCACCGGATTCGGACAGTTACCCTAACGGTCGAGCAGTACTTC
>18|-|TRBD1|TRBV11-2|TRBJ2-5
CASSPDLTGGAGQETQYF
TGTGCCAGCAGCCCAGATCTGACAGGGGGCGCGGGTCAAGAGACCCAGTACTTC
>17|-|TRBD2|TRBV7-2|TRBJ2-3
CASSPVGLAVQLYTQYF
TGTGCCAGCAGCCCGGTGGGACTAGCGGTACAACTTTATACGCAGTATTTT
>15|-|TRBD1|TRBV27|TRBJ2-7
CASSLRGQGAGEQYF
TGTGCCAGCAGTTTAAGGGGACAGGGGGCGGGCGAGCAGTACTTC